This T cell receptor (beta chain) was sequenced for a study of molecular identifiers for immune sequencing clone quantification. Study conclusions and caveats: Spiked Jurkat TCR RNA equivalent to one cell reportedly surfaced among roughly 910,000 naive cells.

The V segment lost 4 bases and the J segment 6 bases; nucleotides outside the gene matches: 4. CDR3 length: 13 residues. Germline CDR1 reads KGHDR; CDR2 reads SFDVKD. Libraries for naive CD8 T cells, which were made from approximately 20,000 to 980,000 sorted cells, drew on 10%, 30% or 50% of the RNA. This clonotype was seen repeatedly, ten times or more. As yet, its antigen is unknown. TCRdb processed the PCR reads anew with MiXCR; each CDR3 protein has one entry. Of over 300,000 distinct CDR3 sequences listed, 24% are singletons. This TCR was recovered from a human donor in good health. Some libraries in this study had Jurkat cell RNA spiked in. The sample consisted of naive CD8+ T cells from blood, with Jurkat cell RNA spiked in. Subset denoted: FACS-sorted CD8+CD4-CCR7+CD45RA+ naive T cells. V usage is TRBV24-1 and J usage is TRBJ2-7; TRBD1 matches at 8 bases. The DNA of the CDR3 is TGTGCCACCAGTGAGATACAGGGGGGCGAGCAGTACTTC. It translates to CATSEIQGGEQYF.